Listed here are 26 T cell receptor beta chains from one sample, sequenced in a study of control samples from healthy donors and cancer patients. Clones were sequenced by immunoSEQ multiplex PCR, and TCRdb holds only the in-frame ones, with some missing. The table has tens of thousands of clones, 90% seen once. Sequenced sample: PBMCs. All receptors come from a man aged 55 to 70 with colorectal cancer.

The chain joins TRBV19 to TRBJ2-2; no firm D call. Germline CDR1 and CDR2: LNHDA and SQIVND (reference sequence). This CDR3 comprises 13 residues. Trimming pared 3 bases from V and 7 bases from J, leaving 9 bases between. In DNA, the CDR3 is TGTGCCAGTAGTATTACGGTGGGCGGGGAGCTGTTTTTT. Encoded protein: CASSITVGGELFF.

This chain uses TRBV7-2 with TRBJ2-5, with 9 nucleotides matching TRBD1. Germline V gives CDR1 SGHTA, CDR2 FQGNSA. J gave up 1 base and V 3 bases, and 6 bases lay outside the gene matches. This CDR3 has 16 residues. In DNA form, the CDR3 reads TGTGCCAGCAGCTTTAGGACAGGGGTCTTCCAAGAGACCCAGTACTTC. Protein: CASSFRTGVFQETQYF.

In nucleotides, the CDR3 is TGCGCCAGCAGCCCAACTAGCGGTAGCACAGATACGCAGTATTTT. It yields the protein CASSPTSGSTDTQYF. V usage is TRBV5-1 and J usage is TRBJ2-3; 8 bases match TRBD2. The CDR3 is made up of 15 amino acids. The germline V gene has CDR1 SGHRS and CDR2 YFSETQ. V was clipped by 4 bases and J by 0 bases; unmatched bases: 4.

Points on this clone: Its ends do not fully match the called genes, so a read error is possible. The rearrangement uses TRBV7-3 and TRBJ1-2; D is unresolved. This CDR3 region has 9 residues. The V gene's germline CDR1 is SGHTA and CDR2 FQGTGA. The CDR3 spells CASSSYSSF. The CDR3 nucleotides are TGTGCCAGCAGCTCCTACAGCAGCTTC.

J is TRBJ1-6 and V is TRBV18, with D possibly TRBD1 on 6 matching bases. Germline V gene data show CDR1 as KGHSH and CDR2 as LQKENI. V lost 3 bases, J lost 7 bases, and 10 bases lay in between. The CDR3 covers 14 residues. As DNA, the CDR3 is TGTGCCAGCTCACCGCAGGGGAAGAATTCACCCCTCCACTTT. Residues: CASSPQGKNSPLHF.

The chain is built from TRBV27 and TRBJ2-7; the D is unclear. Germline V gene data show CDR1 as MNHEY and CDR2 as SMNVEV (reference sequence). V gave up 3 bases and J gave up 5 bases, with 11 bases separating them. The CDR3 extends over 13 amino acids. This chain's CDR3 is CASSLAGSHEQYF. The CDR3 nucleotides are TGTGCCAGCAGTTTGGCAGGTTCCCACGAGCAGTACTTC.

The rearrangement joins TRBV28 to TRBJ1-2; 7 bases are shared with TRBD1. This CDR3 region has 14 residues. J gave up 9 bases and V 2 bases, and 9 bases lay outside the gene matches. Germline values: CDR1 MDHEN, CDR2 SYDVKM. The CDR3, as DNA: TGTGCCAGCAGTTTAGGGGAGGGGGCTGCGCGCTACACCTTC. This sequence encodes CASSLGEGAARYTF.

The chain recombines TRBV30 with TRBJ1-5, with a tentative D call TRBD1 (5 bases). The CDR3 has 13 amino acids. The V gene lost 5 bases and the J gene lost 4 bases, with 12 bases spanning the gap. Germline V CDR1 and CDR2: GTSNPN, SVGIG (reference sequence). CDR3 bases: TGTGCCTGGGGAGACAGCCTAAATCAGCCCCAGCATTTT. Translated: CAWGDSLNQPQHF.

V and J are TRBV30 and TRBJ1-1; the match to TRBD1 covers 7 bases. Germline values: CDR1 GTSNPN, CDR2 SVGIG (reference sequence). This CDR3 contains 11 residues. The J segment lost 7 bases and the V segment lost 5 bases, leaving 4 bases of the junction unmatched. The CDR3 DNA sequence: TGTGCCTGGGGCCACAGGGGTGAAGCTTTCTTT. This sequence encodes CAWGHRGEAFF.

The CDR3 nucleotides are TGTGCCAGCAGCATTGGGGACTCTGGGGCCAACGTCCTGACTTTC. Translation gives CASSIGDSGANVLTF. This rearrangement joins TRBV7-9 to TRBJ2-6; D is ambiguous. This CDR3 contains 15 residues. Germline CDR1 reads SEHNR; CDR2 reads FQNEAQ (reference sequence). The V and J ends lost 5 bases and 0 bases respectively, with 8 bases between them.

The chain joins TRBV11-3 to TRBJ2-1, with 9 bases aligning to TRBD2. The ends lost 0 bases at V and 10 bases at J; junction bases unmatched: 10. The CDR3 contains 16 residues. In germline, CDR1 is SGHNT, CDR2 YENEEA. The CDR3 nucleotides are TGTGCCAGCAGCTTAGATCGGACTAGCGCGGGGATGGAGCAGTTCTTC. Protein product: CASSLDRTSAGMEQFF.

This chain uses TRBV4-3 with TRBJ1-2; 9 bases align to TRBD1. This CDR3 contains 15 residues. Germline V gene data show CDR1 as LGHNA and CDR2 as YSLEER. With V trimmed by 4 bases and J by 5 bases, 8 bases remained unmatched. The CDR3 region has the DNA TGCGCCAGCAGCCTACTGACAGGGGGTGAATATGGCTACACCTTC. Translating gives CASSLLTGGEYGYTF.

The CDR3 sequence: CASSIRADRTHGYTF. In nucleotides, the CDR3 is TGTGCCAGTAGTATAAGGGCGGACAGAACACATGGCTACACCTTC. The chain is built from TRBV19 and TRBJ1-2; the D gene is possibly TRBD1 (6 bases). Trimming stripped 2 bases from V and 6 bases from J, with 16 bases between. In germline, CDR1 is LNHDA, CDR2 SQIVND (reference sequence). CDR3 length equals 15 residues.

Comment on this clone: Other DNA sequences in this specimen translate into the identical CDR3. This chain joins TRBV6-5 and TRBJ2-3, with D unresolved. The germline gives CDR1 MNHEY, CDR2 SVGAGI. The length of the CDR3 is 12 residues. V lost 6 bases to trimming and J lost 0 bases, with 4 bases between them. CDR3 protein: CASSSSTDTQYF. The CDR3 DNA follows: TGTGCCAGCAGCTCTAGCACAGATACGCAGTATTTT.

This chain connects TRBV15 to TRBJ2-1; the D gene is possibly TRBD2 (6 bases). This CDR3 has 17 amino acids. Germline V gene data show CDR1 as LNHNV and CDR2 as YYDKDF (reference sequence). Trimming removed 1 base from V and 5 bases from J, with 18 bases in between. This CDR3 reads CATSRGGGESSDNEQFF. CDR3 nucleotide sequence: TGTGCCACCAGCAGAGGGGGCGGGGAGTCGTCGGACAATGAGCAGTTCTTC.

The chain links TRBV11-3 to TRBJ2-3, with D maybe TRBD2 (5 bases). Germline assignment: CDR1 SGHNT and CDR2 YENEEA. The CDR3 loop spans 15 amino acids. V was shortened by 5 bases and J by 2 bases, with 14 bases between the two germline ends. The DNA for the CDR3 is TGTGCCAGCAGCCGGACCCCGGGGTCCACAGATACGCAGTATTTT. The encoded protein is CASSRTPGSTDTQYF. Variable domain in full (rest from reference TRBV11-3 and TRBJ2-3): EAGVVQSPRYKIIEKKQPVAFWCNPISGHNTLYWYLQNLGQGPELLIRYENEEAVDDSQLPKDRFSAERLKGVDSTLKIQPAELGDSAVYLCASSRTPGSTDTQYFGPGTRLTVL.

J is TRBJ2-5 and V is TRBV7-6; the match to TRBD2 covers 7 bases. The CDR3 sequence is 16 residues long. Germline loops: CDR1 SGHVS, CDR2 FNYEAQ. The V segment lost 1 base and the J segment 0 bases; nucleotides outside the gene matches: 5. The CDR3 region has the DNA TGTGCCAGCAGCTTAGGGATACGGGGGGACCAAGAGACCCAGTACTTC. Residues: CASSLGIRGDQETQYF.

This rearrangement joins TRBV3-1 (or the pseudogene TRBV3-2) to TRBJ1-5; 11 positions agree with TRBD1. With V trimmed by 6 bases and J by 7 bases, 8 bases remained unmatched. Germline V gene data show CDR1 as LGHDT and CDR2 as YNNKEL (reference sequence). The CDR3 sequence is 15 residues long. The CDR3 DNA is TGTGCCAGCAGTTTTGGACAGGGGGCGTACCAGCCCCAGCATTTT. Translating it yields CASSFGQGAYQPQHF.

DNA for the CDR3: TGTGCCAGCAGCTTAGGAGGGACCAAAAACATTCAGTACTTC. Protein sequence: CASSLGGTKNIQYF. This chain links TRBV11-3 with TRBJ2-4, with D tentatively TRBD2 (5 bases). Germline CDR1 SGHNT, CDR2 YENEEA. The germline V and J ends were trimmed by 1 base and 2 bases, with 6 bases remaining between them. This CDR3 has 14 residues.

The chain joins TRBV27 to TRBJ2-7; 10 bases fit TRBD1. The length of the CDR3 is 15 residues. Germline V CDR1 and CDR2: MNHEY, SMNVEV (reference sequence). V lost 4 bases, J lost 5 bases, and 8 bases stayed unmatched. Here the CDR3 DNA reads TGTGCCAGCAGTTCCCGGGACAGGGGAACCCACGAGCAGTACTTC. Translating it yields CASSSRDRGTHEQYF.

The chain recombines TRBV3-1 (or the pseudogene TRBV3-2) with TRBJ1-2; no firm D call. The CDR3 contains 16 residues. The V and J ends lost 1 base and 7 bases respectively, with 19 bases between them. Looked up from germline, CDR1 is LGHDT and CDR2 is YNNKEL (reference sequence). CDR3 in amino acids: CASSQGVAPVMGGYTF. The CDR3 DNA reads TGTGCCAGCAGCCAAGGTGTGGCTCCGGTAATGGGTGGCTACACCTTC.

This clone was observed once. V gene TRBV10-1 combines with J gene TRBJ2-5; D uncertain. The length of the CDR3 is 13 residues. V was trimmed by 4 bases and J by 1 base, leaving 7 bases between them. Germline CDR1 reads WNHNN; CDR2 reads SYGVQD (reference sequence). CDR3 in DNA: TGCGCCAGCAGTGCGGCGGTCCAAGAGACCCAGTACTTC. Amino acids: CASSAAVQETQYF.

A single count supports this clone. The CDR3 DNA follows: TGTGCCAGCTCAAAGAACGGGGCCTACGAGCAGTACTTC. Translating gives CASSKNGAYEQYF. This sequence joins TRBV18 and TRBJ2-7; a weak D match, TRBD2 (5 bases). CDR1 KGHSH and CDR2 LQKENI come from the germline V gene. Trimming removed 5 bases from V and 2 bases from J, with 10 bases in between. The CDR3 length is 13 residues.

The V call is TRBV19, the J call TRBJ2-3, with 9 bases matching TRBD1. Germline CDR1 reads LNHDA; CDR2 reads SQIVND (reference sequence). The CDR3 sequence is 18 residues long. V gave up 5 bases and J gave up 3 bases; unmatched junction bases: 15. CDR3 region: CASSVSSGTGRGTDTQYF. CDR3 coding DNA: TGTGCCAGTAGTGTATCTTCCGGGACAGGGCGAGGGACAGATACGCAGTATTTT.

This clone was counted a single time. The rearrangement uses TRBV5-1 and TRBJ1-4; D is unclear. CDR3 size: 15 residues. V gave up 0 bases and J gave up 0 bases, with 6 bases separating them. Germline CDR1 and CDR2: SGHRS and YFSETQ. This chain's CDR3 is CASSLDSATNEKLFF. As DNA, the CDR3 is TGCGCCAGCAGCTTGGACAGTGCAACTAATGAAAAACTGTTTTTT. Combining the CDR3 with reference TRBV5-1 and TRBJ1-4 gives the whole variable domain KAGVTQTPRYLIKTRGQQVTLSCSPISGHRSVSWYQQTPGQGLQFLFEYFSETQRNKGNFPGRFSGRQFSNSRSEMNVSTLELGDSALYLCASSLDSATNEKLFFGSGTQLSVL.

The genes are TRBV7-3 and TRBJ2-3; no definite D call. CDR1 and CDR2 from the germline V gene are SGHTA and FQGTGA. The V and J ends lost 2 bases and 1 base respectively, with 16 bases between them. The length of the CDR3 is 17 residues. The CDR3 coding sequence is TGTGCCAGCAGCTTAGGCGGTCGTGAGGTACGCACAGATACGCAGTATTTT. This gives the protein CASSLGGREVRTDTQYF. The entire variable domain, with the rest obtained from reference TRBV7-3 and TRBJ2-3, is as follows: GAGVSQTPSNKVTEKGKYVELRCDPISGHTALYWYRQSLGQGPEFLIYFQGTGAADDSGLPNDRFFAVRPEGSVSTLKIQRTERGDSAVYLCASSLGGREVRTDTQYFGPGTRLTVL.